One T cell receptor beta chain is described in this entry. Its matching antigen is unknown. This sample was taken from a study of cytomegalovirus exposure and HLA in healthy donors. Study-wide findings and caveats: Confirmation in vitro established that three CMV-associated chains were specific for CMV antigens. Certain sequence variants were highly shared and formed a cluster, and this cluster was likely a sequencing artifact. There were 160 or so TCR beta chains listed as cytomegalovirus-associated.

This PCR relied on a set of 60 Vbeta primers and 13 Jbeta primers. Sequencing was performed with immunoSEQ multiplex PCR; in TCRdb, only in-frame clones are kept and a portion is missing. The data contain 150,000 to 200,000 clones, approximately 80% of them seen just once; the ten biggest clones take up around 2.3%. This CDR3 has 15 amino acids. The germline CDR1 and CDR2 sequences are SEHNR and FQNEAQ (reference sequence). V lost 6 bases to trimming and J lost 2 bases, with 17 bases between them. The V gene is TRBV7-9, the J gene TRBJ2-7, with D maybe TRBD1 (6 bases). Material for sequencing was PBMCs. The receptor was isolated from a woman in her forties or fifties in good health and CMV-seronegative. CDR3 sequence: CASRQGREAAYEQYF. In DNA, the CDR3 is TGTGCCAGCAGACAGGGTCGCGAGGCTGCCTACGAGCAGTACTTC.